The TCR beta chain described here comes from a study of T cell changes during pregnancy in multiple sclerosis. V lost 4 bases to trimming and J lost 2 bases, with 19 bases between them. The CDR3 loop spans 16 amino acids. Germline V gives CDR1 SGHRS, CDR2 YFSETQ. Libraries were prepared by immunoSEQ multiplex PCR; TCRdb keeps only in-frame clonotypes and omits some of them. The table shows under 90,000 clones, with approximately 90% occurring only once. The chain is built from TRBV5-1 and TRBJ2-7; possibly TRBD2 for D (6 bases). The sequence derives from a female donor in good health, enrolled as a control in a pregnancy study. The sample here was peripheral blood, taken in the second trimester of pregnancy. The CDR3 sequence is CASSPPGTGGTYEQYF. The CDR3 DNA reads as TGCGCCAGCAGCCCCCCGGGGACTGGCGGGACCTACGAGCAGTACTTC.